Sequencing of this T cell receptor beta chain was carried out in a study of regulatory T cells. The PCR used 52 TRBV and 13 TRBJ primers. Some clones are missing from TCRdb's copy, which holds only in-frame ones; the method was immunoSEQ multiplex PCR. The table includes tens of thousands of clones, 80% to 95% detected once. This clone was seen a single time. Germline assignment: CDR1 MDHEN and CDR2 SYDVKM. Trimming cost V 3 bases and J 5 bases, with 4 bases left between them. CDR3 size: 12 residues. Autoimmunity was present in every CD3G-deficient patient, worse in two. The chain recombines TRBV28 with TRBJ2-2; no clear D gene. The sample taken for sequencing was CD8+ T cells sorted from blood. The sequence derives from a child younger than 10 with CD3G deficiency. CDR3: CASSFWTGELFF. The DNA of the CDR3 is TGTGCCAGCAGTTTCTGGACCGGGGAGCTGTTTTTT.